This section outlines one TCR beta chain sequence together with its context. Antigen specificity is unknown. The CDR3 consists of 19 residues. From germline, CDR1 is WSHSY and CDR2 SAAADI. V was cut by 9 bases and J by 4 bases, with 31 bases left in between. This sample is drawn from a study of tumor and adjacent non-tumor tissue in lung cancer. Study context: Patients were aged about 30 to 85, roughly 9 men and a handful of women, stage I to III. Findings and caveats of the study: Top 100 clones took a larger repertoire share in normal lung.

TCRbeta libraries were built with three rounds of nested PCR, modified from ARM-PCR. TCRdb ran MiXCR on the multiplex PCR reads and lists one entry per CDR3 protein. The table records 90,000 to 110,000 distinct CDR3 sequences, roughly 73% of them present only once. The template was RNA from unsorted bulk tissue. Newly diagnosed lung cancer patients had thoracic surgery in China, August–late 2014, without prior chemotherapy. The sequenced sample was lung tumor tissue. The clonotype originates from a woman aged 55 to 70 with non-small cell lung cancer. V and J are TRBV10-2 and TRBJ2-1; a weak D match, TRBD2 (5 bases). The CDR3: CARRSLSWWVLRDYNEQFF. The CDR3 bases are TGCGCCAGGAGGAGTTTGTCTTGGTGGGTCCTTCGGGATTACAATGAGCAGTTCTTC.